The next 5 T cell receptor beta chains were all read from a single sample in a study of shared clonotypes between healthy human individuals. Clones were sequenced by immunoSEQ multiplex PCR, and TCRdb holds only the in-frame ones, with some missing. The sample includes over 400,000 clones, around 95% seen only once; the top ten take about 0.059%. The sequenced sample consisted of naive CD4+ T cells sorted from blood. The subset here: CD45RA+ positively selected. Source of these receptors: a young woman in good health.

The chain joins TRBV27 to TRBJ2-7; 11 positions match TRBD1. The J segment lost 6 bases and the V segment lost 4 bases, leaving 2 bases of the junction unmatched. CDR3 size: 13 residues. Germline V lookup: CDR1 MNHEY, CDR2 SMNVEV (reference sequence). CDR3 nucleotide sequence: TGTGCCAGCAGTTGGACAGGGGGCGCCGAGCAGTACTTC. Translated, it gives CASSWTGGAEQYF.

This chain uses TRBV7-8 with TRBJ2-5; D gene uncertain. The DNA end is a closer match to TRBJ2-7, so the J assignment may be wrong. Germline CDR1 SGHVS, CDR2 FQNEAQ. CDR3 length: 13 amino acids. The CDR3: CASSSGPRYEQYF. Written as DNA, the CDR3 is TGTGCCAGCAGCTCCGGGCCTCGATACGAGCAGTACTTC.

For this clone: The sample has other DNA sequences that encode this CDR3 too. This chain uses TRBV5-1 with TRBJ2-2, with D possibly TRBD1 on 5 matching bases. V dropped 0 bases and J dropped 1 base, with 7 bases sitting between them. The CDR3 is 15 residues long. CDR1 and CDR2 (germline): SGHRS, YFSETQ. CDR3 in amino acids: CASSLGTGNTGELFF. Here the CDR3 DNA reads TGCGCCAGCAGCTTGGGCACAGGGAACACCGGGGAGCTGTTTTTT.

This sequence joins TRBV27 and TRBJ2-1, with D possibly matching TRBD2 (5 bases). Trimming removed 7 bases at V and 7 bases at J, with 20 bases between. CDR1 MNHEY and CDR2 SMNVEV come from the germline V gene (reference sequence). The CDR3 sequence is 15 residues long. Here the CDR3 DNA reads TGTGCCAGCACCGTATCCTCGAGGGAGACTAATGAGCAGTTCTTC. This encodes CASTVSSRETNEQFF.

The chain joins TRBV10-3 to TRBJ2-5, with 10 bases fitting TRBD1. The J call may not be correct, given that the DNA end is closer to TRBJ2-7. Germline V gene sequence: CDR1 ENHRY, CDR2 SYGVKD. This CDR3 has 14 residues. The CDR3 reads CAISGQGAAYEQYF. CDR3 bases: TGTGCCATCAGTGGACAGGGGGCCGCCTACGAGCAGTACTTC.